A selection of T cell receptor beta chains follows, all from one sample in a study of cytomegalovirus exposure and HLA in healthy donors. Some clones are missing from TCRdb's copy, which holds only in-frame ones; the method was immunoSEQ multiplex PCR. The table lists 55,000 to 85,000 clones, around 82% of them singletons, with roughly 8% in the top ten. The sequencing sample was made of PBMCs. The receptor set was obtained from a man between 18 and 29 years old in good health and CMV-seropositive. The CDR3 runs from the conserved cysteine through the conserved F or W. A D gene is named only where the DNA matches it firmly. Clone size is given for some rows only: seen once, a few or many times, or a class if the clone is expanded.

j_call | clone_size | d_call | v_call | cdr3_aa | cdr3_nt
TRBJ2-7 | - | TRBD1 | TRBV5-1 | CASSVGQGGYEQYF | TGCGCCAGCAGCGTCGGACAGGGGGGCTACGAGCAGTACTTC
TRBJ1-4 | - | - | TRBV4-2 | CASSQGAATNEKLFF | TGTGCCAGCAGCCAAGGGGCAGCAACTAATGAAAAACTGTTTTTT
TRBJ2-1 | - | - | TRBV6-5 | CASSYRGSSYNEQFF | TGTGCCAGCAGTTACAGAGGGAGTTCATACAATGAGCAGTTCTTC
TRBJ2-7 | - | - | TRBV30 | CAWSVDYPGSYEQYF | TGTGCCTGGAGTGTCGACTACCCAGGTTCCTACGAGCAGTACTTC
TRBJ2-7 | - | TRBD2 | TRBV29-1 | CSVESGGSSYEQYF | TGCAGCGTTGAATCGGGGGGGAGCTCCTACGAGCAGTACTTC
TRBJ2-2 | - | - | TRBV9 | CASSVATASTGELFF | TGTGCCAGCAGCGTAGCGACAGCTTCGACCGGGGAGCTGTTTTTT
TRBJ1-2 | - | - | TRBV6-5 | CASSYPGGLYGYTF | TGTGCCAGCAGTTACCCGGGGGGACTCTATGGCTACACCTTC
TRBJ1-1 | - | - | TRBV30 | CAWNRDGGALEAFF | TGTGCCTGGAACCGCGATGGAGGGGCCCTTGAAGCTTTCTTT
TRBJ2-7 | - | - | TRBV11-3 | CASSRGREQYF | TGTGCCAGCTCTCGCGGGCGCGAGCAGTACTTC
TRBJ1-1 | - | TRBD1 | TRBV7-8 | CASSLVGQGGTEAFF | TGTGCCAGCAGCTTAGTGGGACAGGGAGGCACTGAAGCTTTCTTT
TRBJ2-1 | few | TRBD2 | TRBV29-1 | CSVDSPSGGNEQFF | TGCAGCGTTGATTCGCCTAGCGGGGGGAATGAGCAGTTCTTC
TRBJ2-7 | - | - | TRBV6-5 | CASSYSSGRGYEQYF | TGTGCCAGCAGTTACTCTTCTGGACGGGGCTACGAGCAGTACTTC
TRBJ2-7 | few | TRBD2 | TRBV4-1 | CASSPGEGIYEQYF | TGCGCCAGCAGCCCCGGGGAGGGGATCTACGAGCAGTACTTC
TRBJ2-1 | once | - | TRBV10-2 | CASRLAAWTEQFF | TGCGCCAGCAGACTAGCTGCGTGGACTGAGCAGTTCTTC
TRBJ1-2 | - | TRBD1 | TRBV6-6 | CASSYVQQGVYGYTF | TGTGCCAGCAGTTACGTCCAACAGGGGGTCTATGGCTACACCTTC
TRBJ2-7 | - | TRBD2 | TRBV6-5 | CASSSLAGEAYEQYF | TGTGCCAGCAGTTCCTTAGCGGGGGAAGCCTACGAGCAGTACTTC
TRBJ1-2 | - | - | TRBV27 | CASNDLANYGYTF | TGTGCCAGCAATGATTTAGCTAACTATGGCTACACCTTC
TRBJ1-5 | - | - | TRBV6-6 | CASSYSRLPGNQPQHF | TGTGCCAGCAGTTACTCCCGTCTCCCCGGCAATCAGCCCCAGCATTTT
TRBJ1-1 | - | - | TRBV6-4 | CASSEEGGKNTEAFF | TGTGCCAGCAGTGAGGAGGGGGGGAAGAACACTGAAGCTTTCTTT
TRBJ1-2 | - | TRBD1 | TRBV30 | CAWRLPGQGGFGYTF | TGTGCCTGGAGATTGCCGGGACAGGGGGGTTTCGGCTACACCTTC
TRBJ2-1 | - | TRBD2 | TRBV13 | CASSSPGGSSYNEQFF | TGTGCCAGCAGCTCCCCGGGAGGTAGCTCCTACAATGAGCAGTTCTTC
TRBJ1-2 | - | TRBD1 | TRBV6-5 | CASSSSGTGFNYGYTF | TGTGCCAGCAGTTCCTCCGGGACAGGTTTCAACTATGGCTACACCTTC
TRBJ1-2 | once | - | TRBV6-5 | CASSYSMSRGFGYTF | TGTGCCAGCAGTTACTCGATGTCGAGAGGGTTCGGCTACACCTTC
TRBJ1-6 | - | - | TRBV5-4 | CASSLGENSPLHF | TGTGCCAGCAGCTTGGGGGAGAATTCACCCCTCCACTTT
TRBJ1-1 | - | TRBD1 | TRBV4-1 | CASSQQGTGGANTEAFF | TGCGCCAGCAGCCAACAGGGGACAGGGGGAGCTAACACTGAAGCTTTCTTT
TRBJ2-1 | few | - | TRBV10-3 | CAISESLSYYNEQFF | TGTGCCATCAGTGAGTCTCTGTCCTACTACAATGAGCAGTTCTTC
TRBJ1-5 | few | - | TRBV6-5 | CASSPGGAGWQPQHF | TGTGCCAGCAGCCCGGGGGGTGCTGGGTGGCAGCCCCAGCATTTT
TRBJ1-1 | - | - | TRBV29-1 | CSVDRGQQRNTEAFF | TGCAGCGTTGACAGGGGCCAACAAAGGAACACTGAAGCTTTCTTT
TRBJ1-1 | - | - | TRBV12-2 | CASRCGGTENTEAFF | TGTGCAAGTCGCTGCGGGGGGACGGAGAACACTGAAGCTTTCTTT
TRBJ2-5 | - | - | TRBV10-2 | CASSEQGTETQYF | TGCGCCAGCAGTGAGCAGGGGACGGAGACCCAGTACTTC
TRBJ2-1 | few | TRBD1 | TRBV2 | CASSDSQGVRNEQFF | TGTGCCAGCAGTGACTCGCAGGGGGTAAGGAATGAGCAGTTCTTC
TRBJ2-3 | - | - | TRBV2 | CASSEATQGYAQYF | TGTGCCAGCAGTGAAGCGACCCAGGGGTATGCGCAGTATTTT
TRBJ2-7 | - | - | TRBV7-9 | CASSRSGYEQYF | TGTGCCAGCAGCCGTTCAGGCTACGAGCAGTACTTC
TRBJ2-7 | - | TRBD1 | TRBV5-1 | CASSPGTGLYEQYF | TGCGCCAGCAGCCCCGGGACAGGGCTCTACGAGCAGTACTTC
TRBJ2-2 | - | - | TRBV19 | CASGKTGNTGELFF | TGTGCCAGTGGCAAAACAGGGAACACCGGGGAGCTGTTTTTT
TRBJ2-1 | - | TRBD1 | TRBV29-1 | CSVVYPGGVYNEQFF | TGCAGCGTTGTGTATCCAGGGGGCGTCTACAATGAGCAGTTCTTC
TRBJ2-7 | - | TRBD2 | TRBV7-6 | CASSGPGSGSSYEQYF | TGTGCCAGCAGCGGGCCGGGGAGCGGGAGCTCCTACGAGCAGTACTTC
TRBJ2-3 | once | - | TRBV5-1 | CASSPGGYTDTQYF | TGCGCCAGCAGCCCTGGAGGGTACACAGATACGCAGTATTTT
TRBJ1-1 | - | - | TRBV28 | CASSLSYRSNTEAFF | TGTGCCAGCAGTTTATCATACCGGAGCAACACTGAAGCTTTCTTT
TRBJ1-2 | - | - | TRBV13 | CASSPRARDGNYGYTF | TGTGCCAGCAGCCCCCGGGCCAGGGATGGGAACTATGGCTACACCTTC
TRBJ1-5 | - | - | TRBV2 | CASSSHDQPQHF | TGTGCCAGCAGTTCCCATGATCAGCCCCAGCATTTT
TRBJ1-1 | - | - | TRBV6-5 | CASTPPGRVNTEAFF | TGTGCCAGCACTCCACCCGGCCGGGTTAACACTGAAGCTTTCTTT
TRBJ1-1 | - | TRBD1 | TRBV5-6 | CASSATTGATEAFF | TGTGCCAGCAGCGCCACCACAGGGGCCACTGAAGCTTTCTTT
TRBJ1-1 | - | - | TRBV9 | CASSSGTQNTEAFF | TGTGCCAGCAGCTCCGGGACACAGAACACTGAAGCTTTCTTT